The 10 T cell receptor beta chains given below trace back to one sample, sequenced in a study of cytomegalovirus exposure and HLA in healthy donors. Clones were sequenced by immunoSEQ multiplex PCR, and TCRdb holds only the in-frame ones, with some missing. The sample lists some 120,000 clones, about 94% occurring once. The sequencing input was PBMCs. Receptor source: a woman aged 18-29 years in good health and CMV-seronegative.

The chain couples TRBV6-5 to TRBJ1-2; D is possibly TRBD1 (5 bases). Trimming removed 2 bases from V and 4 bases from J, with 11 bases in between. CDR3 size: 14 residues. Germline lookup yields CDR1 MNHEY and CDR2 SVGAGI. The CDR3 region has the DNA TGTGCCAGCAGTTACGGGGGGTCCTCCTATGGCTACACCTTC. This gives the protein CASSYGGSSYGYTF.

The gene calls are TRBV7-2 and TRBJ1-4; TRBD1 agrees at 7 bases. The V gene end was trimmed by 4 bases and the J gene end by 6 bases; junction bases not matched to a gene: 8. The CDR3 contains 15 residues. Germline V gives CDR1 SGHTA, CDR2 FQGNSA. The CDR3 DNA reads TGTGCCAGCAGCTCTTACAGGGGAGGTGATGAAAAACTGTTTTTT. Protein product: CASSSYRGGDEKLFF.

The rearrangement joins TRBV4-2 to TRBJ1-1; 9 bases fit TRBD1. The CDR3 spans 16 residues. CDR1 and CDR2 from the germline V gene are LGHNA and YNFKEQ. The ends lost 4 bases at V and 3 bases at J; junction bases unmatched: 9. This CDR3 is CASSRGDRELDTEAFF. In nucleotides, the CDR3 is TGTGCCAGCAGCCGAGGGGACAGGGAGTTAGACACTGAAGCTTTCTTT.

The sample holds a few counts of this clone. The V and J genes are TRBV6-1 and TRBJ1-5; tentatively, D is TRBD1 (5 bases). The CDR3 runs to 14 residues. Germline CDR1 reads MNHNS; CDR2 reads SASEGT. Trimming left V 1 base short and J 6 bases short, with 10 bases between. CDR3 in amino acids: CASSEGGGSQPQHF. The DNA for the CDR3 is TGTGCCAGCAGTGAAGGGGGGGGAAGTCAGCCCCAGCATTTT.

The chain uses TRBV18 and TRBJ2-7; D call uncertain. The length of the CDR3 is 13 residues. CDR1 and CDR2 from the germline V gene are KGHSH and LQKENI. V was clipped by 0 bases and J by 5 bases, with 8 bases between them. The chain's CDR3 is CASSPPSSHEQYF. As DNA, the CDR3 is TGTGCCAGCTCACCACCTTCGAGCCACGAGCAGTACTTC.

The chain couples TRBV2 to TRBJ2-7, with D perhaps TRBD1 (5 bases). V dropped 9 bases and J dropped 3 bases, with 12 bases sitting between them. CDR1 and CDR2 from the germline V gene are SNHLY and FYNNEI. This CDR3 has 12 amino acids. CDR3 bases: TGTGCCAGTAGATTAGGGGACTACGAGCAGTACTTC. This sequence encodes CASRLGDYEQYF.

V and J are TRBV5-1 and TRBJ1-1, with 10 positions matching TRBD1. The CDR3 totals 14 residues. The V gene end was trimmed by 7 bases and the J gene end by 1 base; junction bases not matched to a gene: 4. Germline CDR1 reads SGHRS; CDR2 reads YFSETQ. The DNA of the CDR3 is TGCGCCAGCCTAGGGGACAGGGGGAACACTGAAGCTTTCTTT. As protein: CASLGDRGNTEAFF. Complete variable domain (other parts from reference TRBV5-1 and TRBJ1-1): KAGVTQTPRYLIKTRGQQVTLSCSPISGHRSVSWYQQTPGQGLQFLFEYFSETQRNKGNFPGRFSGRQFSNSRSEMNVSTLELGDSALYLCASLGDRGNTEAFFGQGTRLTVV.

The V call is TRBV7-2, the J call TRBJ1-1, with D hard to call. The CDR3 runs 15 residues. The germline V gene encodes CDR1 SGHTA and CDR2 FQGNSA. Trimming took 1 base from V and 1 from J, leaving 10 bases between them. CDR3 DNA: TGTGCCAGCAGCTTAGTATGGCGGCAGAACACTGAAGCTTTCTTT. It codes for CASSLVWRQNTEAFF.

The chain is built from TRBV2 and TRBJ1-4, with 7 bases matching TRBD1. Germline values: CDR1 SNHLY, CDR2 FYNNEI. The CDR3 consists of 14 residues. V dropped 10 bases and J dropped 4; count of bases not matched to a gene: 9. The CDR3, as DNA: TGTGCCAATTCGGCGGACAGGATTAATGAAAAACTGTTTTTT. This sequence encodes CANSADRINEKLFF.

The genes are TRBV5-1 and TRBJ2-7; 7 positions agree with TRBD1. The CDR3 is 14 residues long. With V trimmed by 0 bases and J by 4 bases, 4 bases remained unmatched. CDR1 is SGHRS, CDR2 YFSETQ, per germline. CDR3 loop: CASSLEGALYEQYF. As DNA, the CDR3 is TGCGCCAGCAGCTTGGAGGGGGCTTTATACGAGCAGTACTTC.